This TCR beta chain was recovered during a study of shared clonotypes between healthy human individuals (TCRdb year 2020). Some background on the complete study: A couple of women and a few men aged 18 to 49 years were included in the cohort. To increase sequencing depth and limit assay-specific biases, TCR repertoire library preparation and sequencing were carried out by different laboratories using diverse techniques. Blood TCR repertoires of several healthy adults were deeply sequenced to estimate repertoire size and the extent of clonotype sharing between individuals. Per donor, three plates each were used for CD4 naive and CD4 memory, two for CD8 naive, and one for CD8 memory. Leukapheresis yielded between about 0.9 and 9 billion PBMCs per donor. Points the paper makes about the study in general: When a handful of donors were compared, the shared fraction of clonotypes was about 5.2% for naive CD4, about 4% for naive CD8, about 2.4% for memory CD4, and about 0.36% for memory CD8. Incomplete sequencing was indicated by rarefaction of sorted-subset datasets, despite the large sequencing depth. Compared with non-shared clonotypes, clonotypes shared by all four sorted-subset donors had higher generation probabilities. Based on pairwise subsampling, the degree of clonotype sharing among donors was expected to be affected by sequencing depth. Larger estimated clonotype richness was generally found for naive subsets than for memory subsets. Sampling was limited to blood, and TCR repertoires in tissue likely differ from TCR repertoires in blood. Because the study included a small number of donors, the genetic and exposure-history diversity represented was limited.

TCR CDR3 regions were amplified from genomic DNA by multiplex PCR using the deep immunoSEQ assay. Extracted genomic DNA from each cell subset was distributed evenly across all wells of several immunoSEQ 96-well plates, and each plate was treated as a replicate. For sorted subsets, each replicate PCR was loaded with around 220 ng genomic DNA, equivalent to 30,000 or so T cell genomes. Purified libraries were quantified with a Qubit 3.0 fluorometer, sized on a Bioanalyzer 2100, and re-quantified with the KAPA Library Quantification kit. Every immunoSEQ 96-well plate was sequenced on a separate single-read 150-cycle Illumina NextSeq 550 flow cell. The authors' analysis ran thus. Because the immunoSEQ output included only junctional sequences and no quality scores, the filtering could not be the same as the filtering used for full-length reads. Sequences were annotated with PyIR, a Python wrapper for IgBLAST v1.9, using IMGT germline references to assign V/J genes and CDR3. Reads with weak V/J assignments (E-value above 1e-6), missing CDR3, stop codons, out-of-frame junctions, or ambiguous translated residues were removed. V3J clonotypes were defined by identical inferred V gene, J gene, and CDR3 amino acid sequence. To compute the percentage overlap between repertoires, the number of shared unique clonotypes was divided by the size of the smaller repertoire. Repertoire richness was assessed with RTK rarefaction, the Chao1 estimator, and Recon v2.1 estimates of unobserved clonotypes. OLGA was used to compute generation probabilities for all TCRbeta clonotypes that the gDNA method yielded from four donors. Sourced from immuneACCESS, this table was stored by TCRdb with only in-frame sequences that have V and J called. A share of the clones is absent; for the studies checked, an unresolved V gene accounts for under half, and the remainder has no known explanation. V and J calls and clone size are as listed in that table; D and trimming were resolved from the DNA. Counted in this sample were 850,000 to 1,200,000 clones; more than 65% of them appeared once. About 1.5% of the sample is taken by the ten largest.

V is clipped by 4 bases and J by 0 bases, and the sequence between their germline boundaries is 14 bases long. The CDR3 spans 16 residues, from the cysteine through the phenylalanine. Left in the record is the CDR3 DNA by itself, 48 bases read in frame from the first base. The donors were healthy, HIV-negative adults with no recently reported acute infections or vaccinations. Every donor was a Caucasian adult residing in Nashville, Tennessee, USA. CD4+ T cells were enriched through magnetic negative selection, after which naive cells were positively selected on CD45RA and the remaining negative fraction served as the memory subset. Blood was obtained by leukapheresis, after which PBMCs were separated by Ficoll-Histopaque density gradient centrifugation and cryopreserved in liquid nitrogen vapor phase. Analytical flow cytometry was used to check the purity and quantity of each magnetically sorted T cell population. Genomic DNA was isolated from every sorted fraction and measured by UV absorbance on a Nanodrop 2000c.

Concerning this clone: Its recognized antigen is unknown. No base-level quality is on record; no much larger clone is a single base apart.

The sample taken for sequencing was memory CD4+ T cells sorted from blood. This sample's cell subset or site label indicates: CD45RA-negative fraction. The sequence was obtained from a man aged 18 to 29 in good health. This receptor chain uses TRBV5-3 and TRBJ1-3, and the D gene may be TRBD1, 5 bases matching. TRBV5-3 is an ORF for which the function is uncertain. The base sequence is TGTGCCAGAAGCAGCCCTGGGACGGCCTCTGGAAACACCATATATTTT. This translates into CARSSPGTASGNTIYF.